Listed here are 30 T cell receptor beta chains from one sample, sequenced in a study of cytomegalovirus exposure and HLA in healthy donors. The study ran its PCR with 60 Vbeta and 13 Jbeta primers. Profiled with immunoSEQ multiplex PCR; TCRdb holds only in-frame clones, not every one. The table shows 100,000 to 150,000 clones, with 74% occurring only once. The sample was PBMCs. The receptor set was obtained from a woman aged 50 to 65 in good health and CMV-seropositive.

The genes are TRBV11-2 and TRBJ1-1; D unresolved. V was trimmed by 0 bases and J by 5 bases, leaving 13 bases between them. Germline CDR1 and CDR2: SGHAT and FQNNGV. The CDR3 extends over 15 amino acids. CDR3 DNA sequence: TGTGCCAGCAGCTTAGAACGAGCGGGATTGACTGAAGCTTTCTTT. Encoded protein: CASSLERAGLTEAFF.

The rearrangement links TRBV5-5 to TRBJ2-5, with a tentative D call TRBD2 (5 bases). This CDR3 contains 14 residues. Trimming left V 6 bases short and J 7 bases short, with 19 bases between. Germline CDR1 and CDR2: SGHKS and YYEKEE (reference sequence). The DNA for the CDR3 is TGTGCCAGCATCCCCGGGGTAGGGTCGGGGACCCAGTACTTC. This gives the protein CASIPGVGSGTQYF.

The rearrangement links TRBV7-2 to TRBJ1-2; unclear D gene. V lost 1 base, J lost 8 bases, and 17 bases lay in between. The CDR3 runs to 15 residues. Germline V gene data show CDR1 as SGHTA and CDR2 as FQGNSA. Here the CDR3 reads CASSLGPPGEGGYTF. In DNA form, the CDR3 reads TGTGCCAGCAGCTTAGGTCCTCCGGGAGAGGGCGGCTACACCTTC.

The V call is TRBV5-1, the J call TRBJ1-2; a possible D gene is TRBD1 (6 bases). The V gene lost 1 base and the J gene lost 4 bases, with 11 bases spanning the gap. CDR3 size: 14 residues. Per the germline V gene, CDR1 is SGHRS and CDR2 is YFSETQ. CDR3 nucleotide sequence: TGCGCCAGCAGCTTGTGGGACACTAGCTATGGCTACACCTTC. This gives the protein CASSLWDTSYGYTF.

On this clone itself: Other nucleotide sequences from this sample produce the same CDR3. V usage is TRBV15 and J usage is TRBJ2-4; 9 nucleotides align to TRBD2. V lost 2 bases, J lost 4 bases, and 15 bases stayed unmatched. Looked up from germline, CDR1 is LNHNV and CDR2 is YYDKDF (reference sequence). The CDR3 totals 19 residues. The CDR3 reads CATSRSGVAGARSKNIQYF. Written as DNA, the CDR3 is TGTGCCACCAGCAGATCAGGGGTAGCGGGGGCTCGGTCTAAAAACATTCAGTACTTC. Full variable domain (remainder filled in from reference TRBV15 and TRBJ2-4): DAMVIQNPRYQVTQFGKPVTLSCSQTLNHNVMYWYQQKSSQAPKLLFHYYDKDFNNEADTPDNFQSRRPNTSFCFLDIRSPGLGDTAMYLCATSRSGVAGARSKNIQYFGAGTRLSVL.

This chain joins TRBV10-3 and TRBJ2-3; 8 nucleotides match TRBD2. V gave up 2 bases and J gave up 2 bases; unmatched junction bases: 12. Germline CDR1 reads ENHRY; CDR2 reads SYGVKD. This CDR3 has 18 residues. CDR3 residues: CAISEPARSGGDTDTQYF. The CDR3 nucleotides are TGTGCCATCAGTGAGCCGGCTAGGAGCGGGGGAGACACAGATACGCAGTATTTT.

The chain links TRBV6-1 to TRBJ2-1, with D perhaps TRBD2 (5 bases). The V and J ends lost 8 bases and 1 base respectively, with 9 bases between them. The CDR3 is 13 residues long. Germline V lookup: CDR1 MNHNS, CDR2 SASEGT. The CDR3 nucleotides read TGTGCCAGCCTGGGGAGATCCTACAATGAGCAGTTCTTC. This sequence encodes CASLGRSYNEQFF.

CDR3 sequence: CASSPDRIGEQYF. CDR3 nucleotides: TGCGCCAGCAGTCCGGACAGGATTGGCGAGCAGTACTTC. J is TRBJ2-7 and V is TRBV10-1; 7 nucleotides align to TRBD1. With V trimmed by 5 bases and J by 6 bases, 7 bases remained unmatched. Germline-derived CDR1 and CDR2 are WNHNN and SYGVQD (reference sequence). The length of the CDR3 is 13 residues.

The gene calls are TRBV6-5 and TRBJ1-4, with 7 bases aligning to TRBD1. Germline values: CDR1 MNHEY, CDR2 SVGAGI. With 6 bases clipped from V and 5 bases from J, the junction kept 6 bases outside the gene matches. This CDR3 is built from 14 residues. The CDR3 here is CASRPGGGNEKLFF. The CDR3 DNA reads as TGTGCCAGCAGGCCGGGAGGGGGCAATGAAAAACTGTTTTTT.

The chain joins TRBV29-1 to TRBJ1-5, with 8 bases matching TRBD1. Germline lookup yields CDR1 SQVTM and CDR2 ANQGSEA. This CDR3 has 15 amino acids. With 5 bases clipped from V and 4 bases from J, the junction kept 10 bases outside the gene matches. The DNA of the CDR3 is TGCAGCGTTTACACCGGGACAGGAGAAAATCAGCCCCAGCATTTT. Its protein product is CSVYTGTGENQPQHF.

The chain carries TRBV5-8 and TRBJ2-3, with D possibly being TRBD1 (6 bases). The CDR3 totals 13 residues. V was trimmed by 3 bases and J by 2 bases, leaving 7 bases between them. Germline CDR1 is SGHTS and CDR2 is YDEGEE. CDR3 in DNA: TGTGCCAGCAGCTGGACAGACACAGATACGCAGTATTTT. This codes for CASSWTDTDTQYF.

The chain employs TRBV10-3 and TRBJ1-2, with a tentative D call TRBD1 (6 bases). V was pared by 11 bases and J by 1 base, with 14 bases between. CDR3 size: 13 residues. CDR1 and CDR2 from the germline V gene are ENHRY and SYGVKD. The CDR3 DNA reads TGTGCCTCAAGGACAGAGATTAACTATGGCTACACCTTC. Translation gives CASRTEINYGYTF.

This chain uses TRBV9 with TRBJ2-2, with a tentative D call TRBD2 (6 bases). The germline gives CDR1 SGDLS, CDR2 YYNGEE. The V and J ends lost 1 base and 5 bases respectively, with 15 bases between them. This CDR3 contains 16 residues. CDR3 DNA: TGTGCCAGCAGCGTACAACCGGACGCGGGGACCGGGGAGCTGTTTTTT. Protein: CASSVQPDAGTGELFF.

The chain joins TRBV4-3 to TRBJ2-5, with a weak D call TRBD2 (5 bases). Gene TRBJ2-7 matches the end of the DNA better, so the J call may be wrong. Germline V gene sequence: CDR1 LGHNA, CDR2 YSLEER. The CDR3 covers 16 residues. This CDR3 reads CASSQDFASSSYEQYF. In DNA, the CDR3 is TGCGCCAGCAGCCAAGATTTTGCTAGCAGCTCCTACGAGCAGTACTTC.

This sequence joins TRBV19 and TRBJ2-1; 10 bases align to TRBD2. The CDR3 totals 16 residues. Germline assignment: CDR1 LNHDA and CDR2 SQIVND (reference sequence). Germline trimming cut 4 bases from V and 8 bases from J; bases unmatched to any gene: 11. CDR3 in DNA: TGTGCCAGTAGTACCATAGCGGGGGGCCCAAGGGATGAGCAGTTCTTC. As protein: CASSTIAGGPRDEQFF.

About this clone itself: Other nucleotide sequences in the sample specify the same CDR3. The rearrangement uses TRBV7-2 and TRBJ2-3, with D hard to call. The CDR3 has 14 residues. Trimming shortened V by 4 bases and J by 0 bases, and 8 bases separated the two germline ends. Germline CDR1 is SGHTA and CDR2 is FQGNSA. DNA of the CDR3: TGTGCCAGCAGCTCCGGGTTGAGCACAGATACGCAGTATTTT. This translates into CASSSGLSTDTQYF.

This clone was seen a handful of times. This rearrangement joins TRBV7-9 to TRBJ1-1; D unclear. The CDR3 sequence is 12 residues long. Germline-derived CDR1 and CDR2 are SEHNR and FQNEAQ (reference sequence). V was shortened by 2 bases and J by 4 bases, with 5 bases between the two germline ends. The CDR3 region is CASSLSLTEAFF. DNA of the CDR3: TGTGCCAGCAGCTTAAGCCTCACTGAAGCTTTCTTT. The entire variable domain, with the rest obtained from reference TRBV7-9 and TRBJ1-1, is as follows: DTGVSQNPRHKITKRGQNVTFRCDPISEHNRLYWYRQTLGQGPEFLTYFQNEAQLEKSRLLSDRFSAERPKGSFSTLEIQRTEQGDSAMYLCASSLSLTEAFFGQGTRLTVV.

In DNA, the CDR3 is TGCGCCAGCAGCTTGGTTGGGCTCTTTAATTCACCCCTCCACTTT. Its protein is CASSLVGLFNSPLHF. The chain joins TRBV5-1 to TRBJ1-6; no firm D call. CDR3 length equals 15 residues. V was trimmed by 0 bases and J by 6 bases, leaving 10 bases between them. Germline CDR1 SGHRS, CDR2 YFSETQ.

The sample holds a few counts of this clone. V is TRBV18 and J is TRBJ2-7; the D gene is possibly TRBD1 (6 bases). CDR1 and CDR2 (germline): KGHSH, LQKENI. The CDR3 sequence is 12 residues long. With 4 bases removed from V and 6 bases from J, the gap between germline ends came to 10 bases. CDR3 region: CASSQNRAEQYF. The CDR3 nucleotides are TGTGCCAGCTCACAGAACAGGGCCGAGCAGTACTTC.

This clone was found once. The rearrangement uses TRBV18 and TRBJ2-1; 7 bases agree with TRBD2. Germline lookup yields CDR1 KGHSH and CDR2 LQKENI. The CDR3 has 15 amino acids. The V and J ends lost 6 bases and 1 base, in that order; junction bases with no gene match: 6. The CDR3, as DNA: TGTGCCAGCTCCTCTCTCGGGGGGTCCTACAATGAGCAGTTCTTC. This codes for CASSSLGGSYNEQFF.

The chain carries TRBV30 and TRBJ1-1; TRBD1 might be the D (6 bases). V lost 3 bases, J lost 11 bases, and 22 bases lay in between. CDR1 and CDR2 from the germline V gene are GTSNPN and SVGIG (reference sequence). The CDR3 consists of 14 residues. The CDR3 loop is CAWRHTGSTAGAFF. The CDR3 DNA is TGTGCCTGGAGACATACAGGGTCTACTGCCGGGGCTTTCTTT.

The V gene is TRBV10-2, the J gene TRBJ2-7, with 14 bases lining up with TRBD2. Germline loops: CDR1 WSHSY, CDR2 SAAADI. V dropped 4 bases and J dropped 4; count of bases not matched to a gene: 3. This CDR3 has 15 residues. CDR3 coding DNA: TGCGCCAGCAGTGGAAGGACTAGCGGGAGGTACGAGCAGTACTTC. This encodes CASSGRTSGRYEQYF.

The chain carries TRBV5-6 and TRBJ1-4; 8 bases fit TRBD1. Unmatched junction bases numbered 9, after V lost 5 bases and J lost 6 bases. Germline values: CDR1 SGHDT, CDR2 YYEEEE. The CDR3 covers 15 residues. CDR3 in amino acids: CASSGAMTGDEKLFF. CDR3 in DNA: TGTGCCAGCAGTGGGGCAATGACAGGGGATGAAAAACTGTTTTTT.

The J gene is TRBJ1-1, the V gene TRBV28; D not resolved. The CDR3 runs to 13 residues. Trimming took 5 bases from V and 0 from J, leaving 7 bases between them. Germline V lookup: CDR1 MDHEN, CDR2 SYDVKM. The CDR3 reads CASSGQLNTEAFF. In DNA, the CDR3 is TGTGCCAGCAGTGGGCAGTTGAACACTGAAGCTTTCTTT.

The chain carries TRBV7-6 and TRBJ2-7, with 9 positions matching TRBD2. This CDR3 region has 17 residues. Germline CDR1 is SGHVS and CDR2 is FNYEAQ. With 1 base clipped from V and 0 bases from J, the junction kept 7 bases outside the gene matches. The DNA of the CDR3 is TGTGCCAGCAGCTTAGATATCCTAGCGGGAAACTCCTACGAGCAGTACTTC. This translates into CASSLDILAGNSYEQYF.

This clone was seen only once. In DNA, the CDR3 is TGTGCCAGCAGCTTAGCCACAGAGGATACGCAGTATTTT. It specifies CASSLATEDTQYF. This chain uses TRBV7-7 with TRBJ2-3; D unresolved. CDR3 length equals 13 residues. Trimming took 0 bases from V and 6 from J, leaving 7 bases between them. Germline CDR1 is SSHAT and CDR2 is FNYEAQ (reference sequence).

The count of this clone is one. The gene calls are TRBV4-2 and TRBJ1-1; D not certain. The V gene's germline CDR1 is LGHNA and CDR2 YNFKEQ. The CDR3 is made up of 14 amino acids. Trimming took off 1 base at V and 1 base at J, with 7 bases between the two ends. The chain's CDR3 is CASSQVGGNTEAFF. DNA of the CDR3: TGTGCCAGCAGCCAAGTGGGAGGGAACACTGAAGCTTTCTTT.

This clone was seen only a few times. This chain links TRBV5-6 with TRBJ2-4; TRBD1 agrees at 9 bases. Germline V gene sequence: CDR1 SGHDT, CDR2 YYEEEE. The CDR3 has 19 amino acids. Trimming removed 4 bases from V and 0 bases from J; junction bases left unmatched: 14. CDR3 in DNA: TGTGCCAGCAGCCCTTTTGGACAGGGGCTCTCACTAGCCAAAAACATTCAGTACTTC. It is translated as CASSPFGQGLSLAKNIQYF.

The chain uses TRBV9 and TRBJ1-2; a weak D match, TRBD1 (6 bases). CDR3 length: 15 residues. CDR1 and CDR2 from the germline V gene are SGDLS and YYNGEE. The ends were cut back, 4 bases at V and 5 bases at J, with 18 bases in the middle. CDR3 amino acids: CASSPKQGPQYGYTF. The CDR3 DNA reads as TGTGCCAGCAGCCCGAAACAGGGCCCACAGTATGGCTACACCTTC.

The rearrangement uses TRBV5-1 and TRBJ2-5; 7 bases agree with TRBD1. The CDR3 consists of 15 residues. CDR1 SGHRS and CDR2 YFSETQ come from the germline V gene. V lost 4 bases, J lost 2 bases, and 8 bases stayed unmatched. The DNA of the CDR3 is TGCGCCAGCAGCGGGGGAGCAGGGGGTCAAGAGACCCAGTACTTC. This gives the protein CASSGGAGGQETQYF.